The clone carrying this T cell receptor beta chain was found many times. The study amplified TCR beta CDR3 regions using RNA transcripts. Scientists carried out first-round RT-PCR using HTBI primers and then a second-round multiplex PCR. One entry per CDR3 protein results from TCRdb running MiXCR on the multiplex PCR reads. The sample consists of approximately 160,000 distinct CDR3 sequences, 39% of them appearing once. This record comes from a study of Graves' ophthalmopathy and Graves' hyperthyroidism. Material: peripheral blood. This sequence was found in a man aged 25-45 years with Graves' ophthalmopathy.

CDR3 DNA: TGCAGTGCTAGAGGGACGAAGTCCTACGAGCAGTACTTC. Protein product: CSARGTKSYEQYF. The chain has TRBV20-1 and TRBJ2-7; D is unclear. The germline CDR1 and CDR2 sequences are DFQATT and SNEGSKA (reference sequence). CDR3 length equals 13 residues. With 1 base removed from V and 1 base from J, the gap between germline ends came to 8 bases.